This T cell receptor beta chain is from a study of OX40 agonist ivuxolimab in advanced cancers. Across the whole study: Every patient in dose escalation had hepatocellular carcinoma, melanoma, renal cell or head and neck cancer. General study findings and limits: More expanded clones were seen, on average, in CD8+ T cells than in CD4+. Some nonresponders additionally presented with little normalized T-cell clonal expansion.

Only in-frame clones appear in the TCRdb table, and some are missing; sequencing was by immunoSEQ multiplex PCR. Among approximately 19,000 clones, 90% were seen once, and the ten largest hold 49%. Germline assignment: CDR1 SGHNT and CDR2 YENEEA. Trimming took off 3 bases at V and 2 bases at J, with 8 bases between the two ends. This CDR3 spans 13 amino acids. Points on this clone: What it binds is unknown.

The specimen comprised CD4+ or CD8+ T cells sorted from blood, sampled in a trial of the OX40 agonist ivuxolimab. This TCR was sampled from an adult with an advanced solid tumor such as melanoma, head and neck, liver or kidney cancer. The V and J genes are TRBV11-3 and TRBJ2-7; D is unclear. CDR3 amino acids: CASSFVRAYEQYF. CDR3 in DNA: TGTGCCAGCAGCTTTGTTAGGGCCTACGAGCAGTACTTC.